This T cell receptor beta chain appears in the sequencing data of a study of T cells after yellow fever vaccination. MiXCR, run by TCRdb on the 5' RACE reads, gives a single entry per CDR3 protein. This sample has about 630,000 distinct CDR3 sequences, with 9% to 15% found just once. V lost 9 bases, J lost 2 bases, and 2 bases stayed unmatched. The CDR3 contains 13 residues. The germline V gene encodes CDR1 KGHDR and CDR2 SFDVKD. The clonotype comes from a man aged 25-45 years who received the YFV17D yellow fever vaccine. The sequences come from PBMCs, collected on the day of the yellow fever booster vaccination. The genes are TRBV24-1 and TRBJ2-3; 9 nucleotides match TRBD2. CDR3 nucleotide sequence: TGTGCCACCTCTAGCGGGGCCACAGATACGCAGTATTTT. It is translated as CATSSGATDTQYF.